The T cell receptor (beta chain) described here comes from a study of PD-1 blockade in classical Hodgkin lymphoma. The germline CDR1 and CDR2 sequences are SGDLS and YYNGEE. V lost 0 bases, J lost 5 bases, and 6 bases lay in between. The CDR3 spans 13 residues. Time point: newly diagnosed, previously untreated cHL patient sample. Libraries were prepared by immunoSEQ multiplex PCR; TCRdb keeps only in-frame clonotypes and omits some of them. The table has 70,000 or so clones, roughly 92% seen once; the top ten hold more than 2%. The table lists this clone with a few counts. This TCR was sampled from a human donor with classical Hodgkin lymphoma. Sequencing input: peripheral blood mononuclear cells (PBMCs). The chain employs TRBV9 and TRBJ2-1; D remains unclear. The CDR3 DNA sequence: TGTGCCAGCAGCGTAGACGTTCACAATGAGCAGTTCTTC. Residues: CASSVDVHNEQFF.